The clone carrying this TCR beta chain was seen ten or more times. Time point indicated: patch test 2, 6 weeks after DPC sensitization. As for treatment: therapeutic diphenylcyclopropenone sensitization with weekly scalp DPC. These data originate in a study of human T cells and chemical hapten exposure. Using its own MiXCR run on the RACE reads, TCRdb lists one record per CDR3 protein. This sample has 65,000 to 100,000 distinct CDR3 sequences, with 6.5% to 8.5% found just once. The receptor comes from a woman aged 25 to 39 with alopecia areata. Some clones in this sample may be carry-over from other donors' samples. Sequences were derived from whole blood, sampled in connection with sensitization to the hapten diphenylcyclopropenone (DPC).

CDR3: CASRPELTGLFTDTQYF. The CDR3 nucleotides read TGTGCCAGCAGACCCGAGTTGACTGGATTATTCACAGATACGCAGTATTTT. This chain connects TRBV12-3 or TRBV12-4 to TRBJ2-3; D is undetermined. The CDR3 runs 17 residues. V was shortened by 6 bases and J by 2 bases, with 21 bases between the two germline ends.